A selection of T cell receptor beta chains follows, all from one sample in a study of blood T cell repertoires in COVID-19. Using immunoSEQ multiplex PCR, the repertoire was profiled, and TCRdb retains in-frame clones only, with some absent. The sample lists fewer than 250,000 clones, about 88% seen once, with over 1.5% in the top ten. The source material was peripheral blood. The receptors here all came from a man between 65 and 80 years old with acute or convalescent COVID-19. Each CDR3 is given without its conserved first and last residue. The size of a clone is reported for some rows only, either as once, few or many, or as a class for expanded clones.

TRBV19	-	TRBJ2-1	ASSPDFANEQF
TRBV5-1	-	TRBJ1-6	ASSSGGQGVSPLH
TRBV6-2/TRBV6-3	-	TRBJ2-1	ASSYEGVSYNEQF
TRBV25-1	-	TRBJ1-1	ASSETRNRGATEAF
TRBV2	-	TRBJ2-7	ASSGGAGTYEQY
TRBV3-1/TRBV3-2	-	TRBJ1-3	ASSAPGQGVDTIY
TRBV21-1	-	TRBJ1-6	ASSKPGQGGPADSPLH
TRBV7-2	-	TRBJ1-4	ASSRDRGTEKLF
TRBV9	-	TRBJ2-1	ASSVGGQGAYNEQF
TRBV9	-	TRBJ2-3	ASSVGNRVTDTQY
TRBV7-2	-	TRBJ1-2	ASSQTSPTGGSGYT
TRBV6-1	-	TRBJ1-5	ASSERDSAPDQPQH
TRBV27	-	TRBJ1-6	ASSSAGAGNSPLH
TRBV5-1	-	TRBJ2-5	ASRETGAQETQY
TRBV4-2	-	TRBJ2-1	ASSQGAGGPQNEQF
TRBV3-1/TRBV3-2	few	TRBJ1-2	ASSATRTGAGYT
TRBV5-1	-	TRBJ2-1	ASRQGAEQF
TRBV5-1	-	TRBJ2-2	ASSLAQDTGELF
TRBV5-1	once	TRBJ1-1	ASSGTGGGTEAF
TRBV2	-	TRBJ2-2	ASSESRDTGELF
TRBV12-3/TRBV12-4	-	TRBJ2-7	ASSFGRAKQY
TRBV10-3	-	TRBJ2-3	AISERVAGSTDTQY
TRBV2	-	TRBJ1-4	ASSEGEMTGGEKLF
TRBV18	-	TRBJ2-6	ASSPNGGLGANVLT
TRBV6-5	-	TRBJ2-5	ASSPPGQKETQY
TRBV5-1	once	TRBJ2-7	ASSLVSGSGDPYEQY
TRBV24-1	-	TRBJ2-1	ATSDPGTKGYNEQF
TRBV6-6	-	TRBJ1-2	ASRRQDDLYGYT
TRBV7-9	-	TRBJ2-1	ASSISLTGNEQF
TRBV5-8	-	TRBJ1-5	ASSLVELQPQH
TRBV19	-	TRBJ2-5	ASSIGGLTGETQY
TRBV5-4	-	TRBJ1-6	ASSLALTANSPLH
TRBV6-5	-	TRBJ2-7	ASTGPSRHEQY
TRBV2	-	TRBJ2-2	ASQGQGNTGELF
TRBV28	-	TRBJ2-7	ASSSPAKRGSYEQY
TRBV19	-	TRBJ1-5	ASSERTGNNQPQH
TRBV2	-	TRBJ1-5	ASSVDSFNQPQH
TRBV18	-	TRBJ1-1	ASSPGQGEAF
TRBV7-2	-	TRBJ2-7	ASSVVAADSYEQY
TRBV3-1/TRBV3-2	-	TRBJ2-1	ASSRASGTTQRPF
TRBV11-2	-	TRBJ2-2	ASSRRAYRAGELF
TRBV29-1	-	TRBJ2-2	SVTLSVTGELF
TRBV5-4	-	TRBJ1-5	ASSLGGTGQPQH
TRBV7-9	once	TRBJ1-2	ASSLQGPNYGYT
TRBV7-3	-	TRBJ2-2	ASSLNQGANTGELF
TRBV18	-	TRBJ2-2	ATTTANTGELF
TRBV18	-	TRBJ2-2	ASSNTGVTGELF
TRBV3-1/TRBV3-2	-	TRBJ2-7	ASSPGQGLSEQY
TRBV12-5	-	TRBJ2-2	ASGVRGNTGELF
TRBV5-5	-	TRBJ2-1	ASSPGLGMNEQF
TRBV5-4	-	TRBJ1-1	ASSLISGGGTEAF
TRBV6-5	-	TRBJ2-1	ASRRQGNNEQF
TRBV5-5	-	TRBJ2-2	ASGTGLGTGELF
TRBV7-9	-	TRBJ1-1	ASSLTVNTEAF